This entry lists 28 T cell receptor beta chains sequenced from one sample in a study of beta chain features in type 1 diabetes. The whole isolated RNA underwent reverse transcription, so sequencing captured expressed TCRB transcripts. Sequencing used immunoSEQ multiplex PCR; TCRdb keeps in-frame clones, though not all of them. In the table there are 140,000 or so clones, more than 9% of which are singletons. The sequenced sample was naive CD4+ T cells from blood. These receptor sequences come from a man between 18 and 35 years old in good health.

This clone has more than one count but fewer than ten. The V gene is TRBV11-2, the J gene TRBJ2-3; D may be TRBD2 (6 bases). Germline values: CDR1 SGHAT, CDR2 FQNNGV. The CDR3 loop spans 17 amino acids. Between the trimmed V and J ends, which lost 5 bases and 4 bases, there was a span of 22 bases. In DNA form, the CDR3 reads TGTGCCAGCAGCGCGGGCGGGGCGGGGCTTTTGTCAGATACGCAGTATTTT. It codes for CASSAGGAGLLSDTQYF.

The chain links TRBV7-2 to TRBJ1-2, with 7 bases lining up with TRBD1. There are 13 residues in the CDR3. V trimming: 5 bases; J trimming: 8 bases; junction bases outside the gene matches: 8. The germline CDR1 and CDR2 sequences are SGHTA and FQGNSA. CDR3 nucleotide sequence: TGTGCCAGCAGCGGCAGACAGGGCAACGGCTACACCTTC. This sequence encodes CASSGRQGNGYTF.

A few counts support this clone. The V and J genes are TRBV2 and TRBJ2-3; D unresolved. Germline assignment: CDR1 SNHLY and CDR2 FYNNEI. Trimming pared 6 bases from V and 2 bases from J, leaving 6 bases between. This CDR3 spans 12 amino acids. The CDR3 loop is CASSGDTDTQYF. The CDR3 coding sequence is TGTGCCAGCAGCGGTGACACAGATACGCAGTATTTT.

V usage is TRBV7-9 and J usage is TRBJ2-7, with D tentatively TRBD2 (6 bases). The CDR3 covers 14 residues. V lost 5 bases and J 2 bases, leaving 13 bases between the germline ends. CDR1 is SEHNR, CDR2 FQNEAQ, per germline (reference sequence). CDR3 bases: TGTGCCAGCAGCCCGGCGGGACTCGCCTACGAGCAGTACTTC. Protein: CASSPAGLAYEQYF.

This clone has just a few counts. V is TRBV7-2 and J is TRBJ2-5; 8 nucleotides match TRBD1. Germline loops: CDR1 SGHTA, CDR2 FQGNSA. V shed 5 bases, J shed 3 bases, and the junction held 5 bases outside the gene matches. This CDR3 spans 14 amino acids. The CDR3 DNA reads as TGTGCCAGCAGCACTCGGACAGGGAAAGAGACCCAGTACTTC. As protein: CASSTRTGKETQYF.

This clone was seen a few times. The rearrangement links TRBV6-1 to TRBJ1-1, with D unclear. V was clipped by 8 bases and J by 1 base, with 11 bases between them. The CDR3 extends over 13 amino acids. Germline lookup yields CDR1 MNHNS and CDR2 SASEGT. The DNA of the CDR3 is TGTGCCAGCCGGGTCAACAAGAACACTGAAGCTTTCTTT. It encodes CASRVNKNTEAFF.

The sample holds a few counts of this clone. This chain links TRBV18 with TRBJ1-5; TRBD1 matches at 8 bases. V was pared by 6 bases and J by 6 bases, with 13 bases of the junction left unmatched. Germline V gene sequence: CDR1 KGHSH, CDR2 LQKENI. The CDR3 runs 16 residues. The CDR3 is CASSPGIRGLGQPQHF. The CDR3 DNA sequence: TGTGCCAGCTCCCCTGGCATCAGGGGGCTTGGTCAGCCCCAGCATTTT.

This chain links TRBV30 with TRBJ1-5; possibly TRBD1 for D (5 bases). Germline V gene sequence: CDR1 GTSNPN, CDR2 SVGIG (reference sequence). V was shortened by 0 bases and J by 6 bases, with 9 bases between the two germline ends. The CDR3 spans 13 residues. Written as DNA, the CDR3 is TGTGCCTGGAGTGTAGCGGGGGGTCAGCCCCAGCATTTT. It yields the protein CAWSVAGGQPQHF.

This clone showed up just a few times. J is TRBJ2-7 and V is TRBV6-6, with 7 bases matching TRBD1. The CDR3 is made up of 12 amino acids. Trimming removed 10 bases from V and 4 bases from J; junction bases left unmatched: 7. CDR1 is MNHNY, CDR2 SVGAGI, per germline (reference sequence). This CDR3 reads CATRQGAYEQYF. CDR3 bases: TGTGCCACCCGACAGGGAGCATACGAGCAGTACTTC.

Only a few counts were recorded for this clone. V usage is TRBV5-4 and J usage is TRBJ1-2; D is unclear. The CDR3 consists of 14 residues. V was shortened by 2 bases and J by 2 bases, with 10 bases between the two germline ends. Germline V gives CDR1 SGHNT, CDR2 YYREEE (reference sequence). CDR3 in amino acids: CASSFFTQNYGYTF. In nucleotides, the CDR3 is TGTGCCAGCAGCTTTTTTACACAGAACTATGGCTACACCTTC.

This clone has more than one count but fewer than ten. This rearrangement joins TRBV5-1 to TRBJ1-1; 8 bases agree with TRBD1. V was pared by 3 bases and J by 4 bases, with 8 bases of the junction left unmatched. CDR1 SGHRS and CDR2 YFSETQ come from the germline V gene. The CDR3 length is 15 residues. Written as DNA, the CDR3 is TGCGCCAGCAGCTCCAGCGCAGGGGGCACCACTGAAGCTTTCTTT. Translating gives CASSSSAGGTTEAFF.

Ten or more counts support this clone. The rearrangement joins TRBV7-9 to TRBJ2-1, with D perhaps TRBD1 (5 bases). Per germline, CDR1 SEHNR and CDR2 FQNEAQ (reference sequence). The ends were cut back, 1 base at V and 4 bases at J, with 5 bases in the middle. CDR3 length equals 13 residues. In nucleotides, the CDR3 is TGTGCCAGCAGCTTAGGACAGTACAATGAGCAGTTCTTC. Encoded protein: CASSLGQYNEQFF.

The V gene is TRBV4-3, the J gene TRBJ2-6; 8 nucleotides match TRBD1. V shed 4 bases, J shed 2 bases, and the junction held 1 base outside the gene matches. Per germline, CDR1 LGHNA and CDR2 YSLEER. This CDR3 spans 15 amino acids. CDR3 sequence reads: CASSPTGAGANVLTF. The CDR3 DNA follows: TGCGCCAGCAGCCCGACAGGGGCTGGGGCCAACGTCCTGACTTTC.

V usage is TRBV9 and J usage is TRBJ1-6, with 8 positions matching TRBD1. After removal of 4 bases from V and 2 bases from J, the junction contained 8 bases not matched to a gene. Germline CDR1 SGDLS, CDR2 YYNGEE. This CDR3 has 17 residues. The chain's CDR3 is CASSPRTGSPYNSPLHF. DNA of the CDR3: TGTGCCAGCAGCCCTCGGACAGGGAGCCCCTATAATTCACCCCTCCACTTT.

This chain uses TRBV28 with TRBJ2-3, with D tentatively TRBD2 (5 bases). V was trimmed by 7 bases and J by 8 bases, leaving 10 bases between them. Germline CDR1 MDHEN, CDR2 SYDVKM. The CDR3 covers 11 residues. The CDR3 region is CASTLEGTQYF. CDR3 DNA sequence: TGTGCCAGCACCCTCGAGGGTACGCAGTATTTT.

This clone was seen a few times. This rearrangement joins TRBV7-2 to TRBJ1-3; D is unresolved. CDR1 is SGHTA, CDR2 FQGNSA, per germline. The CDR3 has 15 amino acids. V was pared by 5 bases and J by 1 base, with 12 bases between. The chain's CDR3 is CASSLPVKSGNTIYF. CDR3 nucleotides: TGTGCCAGCAGCCTCCCGGTCAAGTCTGGAAACACCATATATTTT.

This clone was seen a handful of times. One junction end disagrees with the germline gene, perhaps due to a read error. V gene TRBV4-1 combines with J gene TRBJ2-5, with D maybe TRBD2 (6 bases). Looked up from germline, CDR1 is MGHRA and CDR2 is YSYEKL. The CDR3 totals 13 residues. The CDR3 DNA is TGTGCCAGCAGCACGGGGGAGTCCACGGCCCAGTACTTC. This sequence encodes CASSTGESTAQYF.

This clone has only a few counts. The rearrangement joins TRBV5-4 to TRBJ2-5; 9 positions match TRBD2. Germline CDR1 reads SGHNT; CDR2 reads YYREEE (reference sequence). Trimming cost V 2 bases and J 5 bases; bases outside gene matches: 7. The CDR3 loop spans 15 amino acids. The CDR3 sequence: CASSFSGGREETQYF. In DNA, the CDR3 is TGTGCCAGCAGCTTCAGCGGGGGGAGGGAGGAGACCCAGTACTTC.

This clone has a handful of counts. CDR3 residues: CASRLSGETQYF. Written as DNA, the CDR3 is TGTGCCAGCCGCCTGTCGGGGGAGACCCAGTACTTC. This rearrangement joins TRBV2 to TRBJ2-5; tentative D call: TRBD2 (5 bases). The germline V gene has CDR1 SNHLY and CDR2 FYNNEI. This CDR3 contains 12 residues. Between the trimmed V and J ends, which lost 8 bases and 5 bases, there was a span of 12 bases.

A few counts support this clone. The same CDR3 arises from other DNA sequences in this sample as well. The CDR3 is CASSLDRDSPLHF. The CDR3 DNA is TGCGCCAGCAGCTTGGACAGGGATTCACCCCTCCACTTT. The chain has TRBV5-1 and TRBJ1-6, with D possibly being TRBD1 (6 bases). CDR3 size: 13 residues. Germline lookup yields CDR1 SGHRS and CDR2 YFSETQ. V shed 0 bases and J shed 8 bases, with 6 bases lying between them.

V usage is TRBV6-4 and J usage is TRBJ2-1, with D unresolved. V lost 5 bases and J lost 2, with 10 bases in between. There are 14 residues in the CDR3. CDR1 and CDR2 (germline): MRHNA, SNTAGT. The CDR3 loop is CASSPTNPYNEQFF. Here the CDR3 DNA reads TGTGCCAGCAGTCCAACTAATCCCTACAATGAGCAGTTCTTC.

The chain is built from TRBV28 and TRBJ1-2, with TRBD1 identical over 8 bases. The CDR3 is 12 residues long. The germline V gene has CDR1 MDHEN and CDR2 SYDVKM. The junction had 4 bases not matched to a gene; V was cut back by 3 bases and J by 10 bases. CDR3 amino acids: CASSLTGVDYTF. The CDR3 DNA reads TGTGCCAGCAGTTTGACAGGGGTTGACTACACCTTC.

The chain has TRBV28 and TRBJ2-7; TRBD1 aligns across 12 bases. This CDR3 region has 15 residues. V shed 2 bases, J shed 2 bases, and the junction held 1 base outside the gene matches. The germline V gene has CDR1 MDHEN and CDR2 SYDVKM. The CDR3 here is CASSLGDRGPYEQYF. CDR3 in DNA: TGTGCCAGCAGTTTAGGGGACAGGGGGCCCTACGAGCAGTACTTC.

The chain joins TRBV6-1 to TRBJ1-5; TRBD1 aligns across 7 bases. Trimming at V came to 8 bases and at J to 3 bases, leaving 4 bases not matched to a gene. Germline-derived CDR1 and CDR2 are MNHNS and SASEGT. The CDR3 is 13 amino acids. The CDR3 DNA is TGTGCCAGCCAGGGACAGTTCAATCAGCCCCAGCATTTT. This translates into CASQGQFNQPQHF.

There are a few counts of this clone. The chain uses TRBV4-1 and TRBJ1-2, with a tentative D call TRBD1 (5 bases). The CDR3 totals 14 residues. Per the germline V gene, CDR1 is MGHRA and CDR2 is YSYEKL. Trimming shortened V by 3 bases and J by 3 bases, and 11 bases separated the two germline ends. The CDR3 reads CASSQGRGDYGYTF. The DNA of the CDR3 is TGCGCCAGCAGCCAGGGTAGGGGTGACTATGGCTACACCTTC.

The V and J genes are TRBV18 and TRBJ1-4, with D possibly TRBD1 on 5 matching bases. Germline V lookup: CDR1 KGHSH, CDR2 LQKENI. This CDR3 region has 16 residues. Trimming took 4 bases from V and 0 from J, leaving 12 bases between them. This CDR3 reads CASSLTGKTTNEKLFF. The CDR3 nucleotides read TGTGCCAGCTCACTAACAGGAAAGACAACTAATGAAAAACTGTTTTTT.

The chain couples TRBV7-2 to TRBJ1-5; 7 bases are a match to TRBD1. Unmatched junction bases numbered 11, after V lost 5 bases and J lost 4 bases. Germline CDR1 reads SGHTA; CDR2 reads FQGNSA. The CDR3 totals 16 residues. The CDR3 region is CASSPEGASPNQPQHF. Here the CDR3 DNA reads TGTGCCAGCAGCCCAGAGGGGGCTTCCCCGAATCAGCCCCAGCATTTT.

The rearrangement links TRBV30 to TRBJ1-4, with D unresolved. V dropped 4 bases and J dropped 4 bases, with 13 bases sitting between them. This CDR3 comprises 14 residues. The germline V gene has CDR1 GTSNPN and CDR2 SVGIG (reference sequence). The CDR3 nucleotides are TGTGCCTGGAAACTTATGGTGAATAATGAAAAACTGTTTTTT. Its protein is CAWKLMVNNEKLFF.